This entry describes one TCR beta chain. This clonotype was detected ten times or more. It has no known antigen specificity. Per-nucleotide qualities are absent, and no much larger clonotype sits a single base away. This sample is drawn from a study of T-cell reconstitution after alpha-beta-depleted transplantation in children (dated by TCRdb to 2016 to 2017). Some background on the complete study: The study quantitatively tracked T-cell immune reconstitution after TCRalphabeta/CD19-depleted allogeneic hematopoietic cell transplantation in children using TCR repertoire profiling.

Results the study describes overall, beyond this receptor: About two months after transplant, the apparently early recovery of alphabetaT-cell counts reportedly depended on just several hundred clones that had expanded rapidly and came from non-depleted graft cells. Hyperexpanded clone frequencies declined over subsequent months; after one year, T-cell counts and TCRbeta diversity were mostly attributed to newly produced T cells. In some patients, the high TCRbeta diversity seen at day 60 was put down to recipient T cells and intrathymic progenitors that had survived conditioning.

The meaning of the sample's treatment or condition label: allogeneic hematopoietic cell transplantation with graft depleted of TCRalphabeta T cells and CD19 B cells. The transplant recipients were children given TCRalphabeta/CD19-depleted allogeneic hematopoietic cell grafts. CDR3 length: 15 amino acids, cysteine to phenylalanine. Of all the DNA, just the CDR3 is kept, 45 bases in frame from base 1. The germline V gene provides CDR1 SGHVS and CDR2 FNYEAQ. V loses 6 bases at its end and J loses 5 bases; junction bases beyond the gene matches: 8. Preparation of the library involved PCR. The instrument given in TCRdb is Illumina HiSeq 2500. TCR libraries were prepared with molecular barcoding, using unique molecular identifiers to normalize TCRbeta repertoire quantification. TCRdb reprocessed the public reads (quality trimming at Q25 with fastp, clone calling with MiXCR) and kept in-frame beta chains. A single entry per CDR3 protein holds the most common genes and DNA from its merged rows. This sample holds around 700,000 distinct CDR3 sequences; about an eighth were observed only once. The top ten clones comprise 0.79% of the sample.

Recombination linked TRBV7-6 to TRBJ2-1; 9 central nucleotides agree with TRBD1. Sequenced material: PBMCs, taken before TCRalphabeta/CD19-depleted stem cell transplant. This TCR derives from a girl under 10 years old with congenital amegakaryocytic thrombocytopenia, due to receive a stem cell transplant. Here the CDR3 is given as CASSTGGGINNEQFF. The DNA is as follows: TGTGCCAGCAGTACAGGGGGCGGGATAAACAATGAGCAGTTCTTC.